One sample yielded the 25 T cell receptor beta chains listed below, sequenced in a study of T-cell reconstitution after alpha-beta-depleted transplantation in children. Unique molecular identifiers tagged the TCRbeta library. TCRdb called the PCR reads again in MiXCR, with one record for every CDR3 protein. The table lists 200,000 to 300,000 distinct CDR3 sequences, roughly 7.7% of them singletons. The sequenced sample was PBMCs, mostly from graft donor cells, obtained 180 days after TCRalphabeta/CD19-depleted stem cell transplant. The receptors were gathered from a male patient younger than 18 who had a stem cell transplant for acute lymphoblastic leukemia, so the T cells may come from the graft donor.

The rearrangement links TRBV18 to TRBJ1-1; weak D call: TRBD1 (6 bases). The length of the CDR3 is 15 residues. CDR1 is KGHSH and CDR2 is LQKENI in the germline V gene. The ends were cut back, 3 bases at V and 5 bases at J, with 16 bases in the middle. The CDR3 DNA reads TGTGCCAGCTCACCCGCATGGGGGGCAGGGACTGAAGCTTTCTTT. Protein: CASSPAWGAGTEAFF.

This clonotype was detected ten times or more. This chain connects TRBV6-5 to TRBJ2-7; 10 bases match TRBD2. The CDR3 runs to 15 residues. CDR1 is MNHEY and CDR2 is SVGAGI in the germline V gene. Trimming took 2 bases from V and 3 from J; bases not matched to a gene: 4. CDR3 DNA: TGTGCCAGCAGTTACGATACTAGCGGGGACTACGAGCAGTACTTC. Protein product: CASSYDTSGDYEQYF.

This clonotype was found many times. The chain has TRBV29-1 and TRBJ1-1; maybe TRBD1 (5 bases). The germline V gene encodes CDR1 SQVTM and CDR2 ANQGSEA. CDR3 length: 13 residues. Trimming removed 4 bases from V and 4 bases from J, with 13 bases in between. CDR3 in DNA: TGCAGCGTTGGTGGCAGGGCGAGCACTGAAGCTTTCTTT. Amino acid sequence: CSVGGRASTEAFF. Using reference TRBV29-1 and TRBJ1-1 for the parts outside the CDR3, the full variable domain is SAVISQKPSRDICQRGTSLTIQCQVDSQVTMMFWYRQQPGQSLTLIATANQGSEATYESGFVIDKFPISRPNLTFSTLTVSNMSPEDSSIYLCSVGGRASTEAFFGQGTRLTVV.

This clonotype was counted many times. The chain uses TRBV7-8 and TRBJ2-7; possibly TRBD2 for D (5 bases). Germline V gene data show CDR1 as SGHVS and CDR2 as FQNEAQ. This CDR3 has 17 residues. The V and J ends lost 0 bases and 7 bases respectively, with 22 bases between them. The CDR3 reads CASSLASGGGPLGEQYF. The CDR3 DNA reads TGTGCCAGCAGCTTAGCGAGTGGCGGAGGCCCTTTAGGGGAGCAGTACTTC.

V usage is TRBV19 and J usage is TRBJ2-2, with TRBD1 matching over 9 bases. The CDR3 is made up of 14 amino acids. The germline gives CDR1 LNHDA, CDR2 SQIVND (reference sequence). The ends lost 10 bases at V and 1 base at J; junction bases unmatched: 4. The CDR3 DNA reads as TGTGCCACCAGGGGACAGGGGAACACCGGGGAGCTGTTTTTT. This encodes CATRGQGNTGELFF.

The gene calls are TRBV10-2 and TRBJ2-7; 8 nucleotides agree with TRBD2. CDR1 is WSHSY, CDR2 SAAADI, per germline. The CDR3 is 17 amino acids. The V segment lost 0 bases and the J segment 1 base; nucleotides outside the gene matches: 8. In DNA form, the CDR3 reads TGCGCCAGCAGTGAGTCGATCTTACGGGAGGGATCCTACGAGCAGTACTTC. Its protein is CASSESILREGSYEQYF.

This clonotype was observed many times. The chain links TRBV7-9 to TRBJ2-2; D unclear. Trimming took 5 bases from V and 4 from J, leaving 14 bases between them. Germline CDR1 reads SEHNR; CDR2 reads FQNEAQ (reference sequence). The CDR3 spans 15 residues. DNA for the CDR3: TGTGCCAGCAGCCCTAGGTCTCAATCCACCGGGGAGCTGTTTTTT. It yields the protein CASSPRSQSTGELFF. Based on the CDR3 plus reference TRBV7-9 and TRBJ2-2, the full variable domain is DTGVSQNPRHKITKRGQNVTFRCDPISEHNRLYWYRQTLGQGPEFLTYFQNEAQLEKSRLLSDRFSAERPKGSFSTLEIQRTEQGDSAMYLCASSPRSQSTGELFFGEGSRLTVL.

About this clonotype itself: A much larger clone is a single base away; this may be a read error. CDR3 region: CSARDPASRHNEQFF. Here the CDR3 DNA reads TGCAGTGCTAGAGATCCCGCTAGCCGCCACAATGAGCAGTTCTTC. The genes are TRBV20-1 and TRBJ2-1; tentatively, D is TRBD2 (5 bases). Looked up from germline, CDR1 is DFQATT and CDR2 is SNEGSKA (reference sequence). The CDR3 has 15 amino acids. The V gene lost 0 bases and the J gene lost 5 bases, with 14 bases spanning the gap.

This clonotype was picked up many times. The chain joins TRBV14 to TRBJ2-3; the D gene is possibly TRBD2 (6 bases). The V end was cut by 4 bases, the J end by 3 bases, with 14 bases between. The germline V gene encodes CDR1 SGHDN and CDR2 FVKESK. The CDR3 loop spans 15 amino acids. CDR3 DNA sequence: TGTGCCAGCAGCCGGAGACTAGGTGCAACAGATACGCAGTATTTT. It translates to CASSRRLGATDTQYF. The full variable domain, with the rest looked up from reference TRBV14 and TRBJ2-3, is EAGVTQFPSHSVIEKGQTVTLRCDPISGHDNLYWYRRVMGKEIKFLLHFVKESKQDESGMPNNRFLAERTGGTYSTLKVQPAELEDSGVYFCASSRRLGATDTQYFGPGTRLTVL.

This clonotype was observed at least ten times. The chain recombines TRBV27 with TRBJ2-7; 7 nucleotides agree with TRBD2. V shed 5 bases, J shed 6 bases, and the junction held 13 bases outside the gene matches. In germline, CDR1 is MNHEY, CDR2 SMNVEV (reference sequence). The CDR3 loop spans 15 amino acids. The CDR3 sequence is CASSPPAAGDREQYF. The CDR3 nucleotides read TGTGCCAGCAGTCCCCCAGCGGCGGGAGACCGCGAGCAGTACTTC.

This clonotype was recorded many times. This chain uses TRBV7-2 with TRBJ2-7; 9 bases fit TRBD1. J gave up 6 bases and V 1 base, and 4 bases lay outside the gene matches. The CDR3 extends over 14 amino acids. The germline V gene encodes CDR1 SGHTA and CDR2 FQGNSA. As DNA, the CDR3 is TGTGCCAGCAGCTTAGGACAGGGGGGCCGCGAGCAGTACTTC. It translates to CASSLGQGGREQYF.

With respect to this clonotype: Possible read error: a much larger clone is one base away. The chain is built from TRBV29-1 and TRBJ2-7; no definite D call. This CDR3 is built from 10 residues. Trimming took 6 bases from V and 4 from J, leaving 7 bases between them. The V gene's germline CDR1 is SQVTM and CDR2 ANQGSEA. The DNA for the CDR3 is TGCAGCGTGGCCTCGTACGAGCAGTACTTC. This gives the protein CSVASYEQYF.

This clonotype was recorded at least ten times. The V call is TRBV4-2, the J call TRBJ2-3; TRBD2 aligns across 7 bases. Germline V gives CDR1 LGHNA, CDR2 YNFKEQ. V shed 0 bases and J 1 base; nucleotides not matched to a gene: 4. The CDR3 totals 16 residues. CDR3 sequence: CASSQDGGTGTDTQYF. DNA for the CDR3: TGTGCCAGCAGCCAAGACGGGGGGACCGGCACAGATACGCAGTATTTT.

This clonotype has ten or more counts. The chain carries TRBV28 and TRBJ2-1; D might be TRBD1 (6 bases). Trimming shortened V by 5 bases and J by 5 bases, and 13 bases separated the two germline ends. CDR3 size: 14 residues. The germline V gene encodes CDR1 MDHEN and CDR2 SYDVKM. The DNA for the CDR3 is TGTGCCAGCAGTCGTGTAGACAGGCACAATGAGCAGTTCTTC. It yields the protein CASSRVDRHNEQFF. Drawing the rest from reference TRBV28 and TRBJ2-1, the complete variable domain is DVKVTQSSRYLVKRTGEKVFLECVQDMDHENMFWYRQDPGLGLRLIYFSYDVKMKEKGDIPEGYSVSREKKERFSLILESASTNQTSMYLCASSRVDRHNEQFFGPGTRLTVL.

This clonotype was detected ten times or more. CDR3 DNA sequence: TGTGCCAGCAGTTATTCGACAGGGTTCTACAATGAGCAGTTCTTC. Its translation is CASSYSTGFYNEQFF. The chain couples TRBV6-2 or TRBV6-3 to TRBJ2-1; TRBD1 aligns across 7 bases. Unmatched junction bases numbered 5, after V lost 3 bases and J lost 3 bases. Germline CDR1 is MNHEY and CDR2 is SVGEGT. This CDR3 region has 15 residues.

This clonotype has at least ten counts. The chain carries TRBV5-1 and TRBJ1-1; a weak D match, TRBD1 (6 bases). The germline gives CDR1 SGHRS, CDR2 YFSETQ. The V and J ends lost 4 bases and 4 bases respectively, with 23 bases between them. There are 17 residues in the CDR3. The chain's CDR3 is CASSRGGGKAGGTEAFF. The DNA for the CDR3 is TGCGCCAGCAGCCGTGGAGGGGGGAAGGCGGGAGGCACTGAAGCTTTCTTT.

This clonotype was observed many times. The chain joins TRBV6-4 to TRBJ2-1; 7 nucleotides match TRBD1. CDR3 length equals 15 residues. Per the germline V gene, CDR1 is MRHNA and CDR2 is SNTAGT. The trim removed 7 bases at V and 0 bases at J, leaving 6 bases unmatched. The CDR3 sequence: CASITQGSSYNEQFF. As DNA, the CDR3 is TGTGCCAGCATTACACAGGGGAGCTCCTACAATGAGCAGTTCTTC.

This clonotype occurred many times. This rearrangement joins TRBV12-3 or TRBV12-4 to TRBJ2-7, with no clear D. The CDR3 is 12 residues long. The ends were cut back, 3 bases at V and 5 bases at J, with 8 bases in the middle. The DNA for the CDR3 is TGTGCCAGCAGTTTCGTTGGGAACGAGCAGTACTTC. Translated, it gives CASSFVGNEQYF.

This clonotype has a handful of counts. This rearrangement joins TRBV19 to TRBJ2-2; D not resolved. This CDR3 has 12 residues. Trimming pared 7 bases from V and 1 base from J, leaving 4 bases between. Germline V gene lookup returns CDR1 LNHDA and CDR2 SQIVND (reference sequence). The CDR3, as DNA: TGTGCCAGTACAGGGAACACCGGGGAGCTGTTTTTT. Protein sequence: CASTGNTGELFF.

This clonotype has ten or more counts. This chain joins TRBV29-1 and TRBJ2-2; no definite D call. Germline V lookup: CDR1 SQVTM, CDR2 ANQGSEA. Trimming cost V 4 bases and J 5 bases, with 11 bases left between them. This CDR3 is 13 amino acids long. CDR3 in DNA: TGCAGCGTTGGGCGGACGGAGACCGGGGAGCTGTTTTTT. Amino acids: CSVGRTETGELFF.

This clonotype appeared many times. This chain links TRBV5-1 with TRBJ1-2, with a weak D call TRBD1 (6 bases). V was pared by 4 bases and J by 7 bases, with 14 bases between. CDR3 length equals 13 residues. Germline V gene data show CDR1 as SGHRS and CDR2 as YFSETQ. Here the CDR3 DNA reads TGCGCCAGCAGCCTGGACTGGGGGCTTGGCTACACCTTC. It is translated as CASSLDWGLGYTF.

In its sample, this clonotype was seen many times. The V gene is TRBV27, the J gene TRBJ2-4; D might be TRBD2 (6 bases). The CDR3 is made up of 13 amino acids. CDR1 is MNHEY, CDR2 SMNVEV, per germline (reference sequence). Trimming shortened V by 6 bases and J by 2 bases, and 8 bases separated the two germline ends. The CDR3 DNA reads TGTGCCAGCAGCCGGGGGACCAAAAACATTCAGTACTTC. Encoded protein: CASSRGTKNIQYF.

This clonotype has a count of ten or more. The chain couples TRBV4-3 to TRBJ1-2; 9 bases are a match to TRBD1. Germline loops: CDR1 LGHNA, CDR2 YSLEER. This CDR3 is 15 amino acids long. V lost 0 bases to trimming and J lost 4 bases; unmatched junction nucleotides: 3. The CDR3 nucleotides read TGCGCCAGCAGCCAAGATCGGGACAGGGCCTATGGCTACACCTTC. This translates into CASSQDRDRAYGYTF.

This clonotype was counted ten times or more. The CDR3 nucleotides are TGCGCCAGCAGCCAATGGTCTGCGGGGGGCTCAGGGGAGCAGTACTTC. This codes for CASSQWSAGGSGEQYF. This sequence joins TRBV4-3 and TRBJ2-7; 8 bases agree with TRBD2. The J segment lost 7 bases and the V segment lost 2 bases, leaving 13 bases of the junction unmatched. CDR3 length equals 16 residues. Germline CDR1 LGHNA, CDR2 YSLEER.

This clonotype occurred many times. The chain couples TRBV11-2 to TRBJ2-4; 8 positions agree with TRBD2. The CDR3 contains 13 residues. V lost 1 base to trimming and J lost 8 bases; unmatched junction nucleotides: 1. Germline V CDR1 and CDR2: SGHAT, FQNNGV. In nucleotides, the CDR3 is TGTGCCAGCAGCTTAGCGGGGGGGCACATTCAGTACTTC. Protein: CASSLAGGHIQYF.